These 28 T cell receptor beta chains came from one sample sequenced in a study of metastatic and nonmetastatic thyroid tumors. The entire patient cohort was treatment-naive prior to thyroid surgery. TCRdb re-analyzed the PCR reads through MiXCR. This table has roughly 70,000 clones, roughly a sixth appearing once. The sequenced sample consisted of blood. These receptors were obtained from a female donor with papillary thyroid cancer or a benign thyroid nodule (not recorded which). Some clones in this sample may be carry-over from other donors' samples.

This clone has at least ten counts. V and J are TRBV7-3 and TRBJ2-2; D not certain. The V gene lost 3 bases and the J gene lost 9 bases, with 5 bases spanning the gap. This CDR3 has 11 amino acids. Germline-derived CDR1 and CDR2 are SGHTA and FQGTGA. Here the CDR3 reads CASSFDRELFF. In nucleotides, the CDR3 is TGTGCCAGCAGCTTTGATCGGGAGCTGTTTTTT.

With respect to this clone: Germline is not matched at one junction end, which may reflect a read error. CDR3 coding DNA: TGTTCCAGCAGCCCGTCCCGGGACAGGGGCCGGACAGCCCAGCATTTT. Translation: CSSSPSRDRGRTAQHF. The rearrangement links TRBV14 to TRBJ1-5; 10 positions match TRBD1. CDR1 is SGHDN, CDR2 FVKESK, per germline. The CDR3 loop spans 16 amino acids.

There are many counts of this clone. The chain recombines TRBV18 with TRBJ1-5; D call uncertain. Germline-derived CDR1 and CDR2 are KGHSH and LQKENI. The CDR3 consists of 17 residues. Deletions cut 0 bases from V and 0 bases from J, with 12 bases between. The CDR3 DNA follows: TGTGCCAGCTCACCACCAGAGGCCGGGTATAGCAATCAGCCCCAGCATTTT. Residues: CASSPPEAGYSNQPQHF. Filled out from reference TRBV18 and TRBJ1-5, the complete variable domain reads NAGVMQNPRHLVRRRGQEARLRCSPMKGHSHVYWYRQLPEEGLKFMVYLQKENIIDESGMPKERFSAEFPKEGPSILRIQQVVRGDSAAYFCASSPPEAGYSNQPQHFGDGTRLSIL.

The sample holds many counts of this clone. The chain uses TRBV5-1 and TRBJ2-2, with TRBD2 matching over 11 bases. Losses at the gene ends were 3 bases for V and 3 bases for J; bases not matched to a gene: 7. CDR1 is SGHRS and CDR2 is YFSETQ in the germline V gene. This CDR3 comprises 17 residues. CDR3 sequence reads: CASSSETSGVDTGELFF. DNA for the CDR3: TGCGCCAGCAGCTCCGAGACTAGCGGGGTCGACACCGGGGAGCTGTTTTTT.

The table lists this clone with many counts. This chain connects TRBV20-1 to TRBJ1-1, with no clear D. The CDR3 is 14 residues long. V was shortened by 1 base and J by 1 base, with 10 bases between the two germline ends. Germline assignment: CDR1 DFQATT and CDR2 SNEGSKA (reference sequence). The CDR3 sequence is CSARGTGPNTEAFF. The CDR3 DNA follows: TGCAGTGCTAGAGGAACTGGACCGAACACTGAAGCTTTCTTT.

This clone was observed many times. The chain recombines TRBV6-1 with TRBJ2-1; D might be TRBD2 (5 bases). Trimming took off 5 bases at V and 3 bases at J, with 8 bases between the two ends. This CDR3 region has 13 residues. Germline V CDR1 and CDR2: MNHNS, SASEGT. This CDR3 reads CASSSRDYNEQFF. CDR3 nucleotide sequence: TGTGCCAGCAGTTCCCGGGACTACAATGAGCAGTTCTTC.

CDR3 DNA: TGTGCCAGCAGCTTATTCAGGGACACCGGGGAGCTGTTTTTT. Translated: CASSLFRDTGELFF. The V call is TRBV11-2, the J call TRBJ2-2; a possible D gene is TRBD1 (5 bases). There are 14 residues in the CDR3. The germline CDR1 and CDR2 sequences are SGHAT and FQNNGV. Trimming took off 2 bases at V and 3 bases at J, with 7 bases between the two ends.

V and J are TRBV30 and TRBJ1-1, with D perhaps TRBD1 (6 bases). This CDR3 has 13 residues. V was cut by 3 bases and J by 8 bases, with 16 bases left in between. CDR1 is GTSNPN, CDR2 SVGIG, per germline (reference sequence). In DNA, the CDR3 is TGTGCCTGGAGGACCCTAGACAGGAGAGAAGCTTTCTTT. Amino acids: CAWRTLDRREAFF.

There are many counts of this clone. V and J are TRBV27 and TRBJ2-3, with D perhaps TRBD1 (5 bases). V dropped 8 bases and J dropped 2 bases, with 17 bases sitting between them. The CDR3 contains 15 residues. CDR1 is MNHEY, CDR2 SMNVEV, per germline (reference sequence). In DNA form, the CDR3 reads TGTGCCAGCGGACCTGACAGACAACCCACAGATACGCAGTATTTT. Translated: CASGPDRQPTDTQYF.

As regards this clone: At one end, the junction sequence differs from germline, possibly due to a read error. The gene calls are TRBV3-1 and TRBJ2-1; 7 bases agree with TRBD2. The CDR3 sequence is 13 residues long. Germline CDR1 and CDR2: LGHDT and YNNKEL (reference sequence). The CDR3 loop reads CASSPWTRNDQFF. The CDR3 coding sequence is TGTGCCAGCAGCCCTTGGACTAGGAATGATCAGTTCTTC.

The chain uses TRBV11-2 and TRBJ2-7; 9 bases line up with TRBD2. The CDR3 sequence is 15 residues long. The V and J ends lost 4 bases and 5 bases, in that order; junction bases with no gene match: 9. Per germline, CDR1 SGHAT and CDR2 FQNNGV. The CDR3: CASSYRGSGSNEQYF. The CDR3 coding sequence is TGTGCCAGCAGCTACCGTGGTAGCGGGAGCAACGAGCAGTACTTC.

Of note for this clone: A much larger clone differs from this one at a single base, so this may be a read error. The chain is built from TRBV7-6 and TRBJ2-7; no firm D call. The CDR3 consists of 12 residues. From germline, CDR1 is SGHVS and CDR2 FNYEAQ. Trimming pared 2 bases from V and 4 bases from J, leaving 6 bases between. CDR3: CASSLQVYEQYF. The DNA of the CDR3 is TGTGCCAGCAGCTTACAGGTTTACGAGCAGTACTTC. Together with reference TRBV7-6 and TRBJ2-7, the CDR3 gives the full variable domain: GAGVSQSPRYKVTKRGQDVALRCDPISGHVSLYWYRQALGQGPEFLTYFNYEAQQDKSGLPNDRFSAERPEGSISTLTIQRTEQRDSAMYRCASSLQVYEQYFGPGTRLTVT.

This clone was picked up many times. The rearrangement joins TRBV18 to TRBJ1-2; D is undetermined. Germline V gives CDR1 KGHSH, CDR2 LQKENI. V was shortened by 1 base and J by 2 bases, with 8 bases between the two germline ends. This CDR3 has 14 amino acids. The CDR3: CASSPRSENYGYTF. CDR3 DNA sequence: TGTGCCAGCTCACCACGGTCAGAGAACTATGGCTACACCTTC.

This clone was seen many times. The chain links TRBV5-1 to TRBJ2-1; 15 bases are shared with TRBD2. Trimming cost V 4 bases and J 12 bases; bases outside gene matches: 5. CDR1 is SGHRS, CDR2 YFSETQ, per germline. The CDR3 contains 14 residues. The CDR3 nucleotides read TGCGCCAGCAGCCCGGGACTAGCGGGAGGAGGGCAGTTCTTC. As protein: CASSPGLAGGGQFF.

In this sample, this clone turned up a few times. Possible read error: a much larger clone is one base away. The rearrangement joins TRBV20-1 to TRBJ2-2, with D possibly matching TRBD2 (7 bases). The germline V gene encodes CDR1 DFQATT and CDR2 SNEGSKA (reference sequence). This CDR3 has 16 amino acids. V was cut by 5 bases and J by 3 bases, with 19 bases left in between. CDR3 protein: CSAAGGGPRDTGELFF. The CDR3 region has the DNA TGCAGTGCTGCAGGCGGGGGCCCTCGAGACACCGGGGAGCTGTTTTTT.

The CDR3 sequence is CASSLESSGFYNEQFF. CDR3 coding DNA: TGTGCCAGCAGCTTAGAGAGCAGTGGATTCTACAATGAGCAGTTCTTC. The rearrangement joins TRBV11-2 to TRBJ2-1; D is ambiguous. V shed 0 bases and J shed 3 bases, with 12 bases lying between them. The CDR3 covers 16 residues. Germline V lookup: CDR1 SGHAT, CDR2 FQNNGV.

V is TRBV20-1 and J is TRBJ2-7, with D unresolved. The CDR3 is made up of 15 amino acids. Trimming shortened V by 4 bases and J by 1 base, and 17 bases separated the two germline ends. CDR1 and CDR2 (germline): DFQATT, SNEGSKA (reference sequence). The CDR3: CSAKARSLPSYEQYF. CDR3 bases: TGCAGTGCTAAGGCGCGGTCTCTACCATCCTACGAGCAGTACTTC.

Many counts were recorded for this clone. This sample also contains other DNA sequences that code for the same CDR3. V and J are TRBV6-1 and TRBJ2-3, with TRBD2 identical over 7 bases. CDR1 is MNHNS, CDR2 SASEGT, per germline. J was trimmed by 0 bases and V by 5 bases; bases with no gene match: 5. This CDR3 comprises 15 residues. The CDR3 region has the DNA TGTGCCAGCAGTCACAGCGGGATGAGCACAGATACGCAGTATTTT. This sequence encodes CASSHSGMSTDTQYF.

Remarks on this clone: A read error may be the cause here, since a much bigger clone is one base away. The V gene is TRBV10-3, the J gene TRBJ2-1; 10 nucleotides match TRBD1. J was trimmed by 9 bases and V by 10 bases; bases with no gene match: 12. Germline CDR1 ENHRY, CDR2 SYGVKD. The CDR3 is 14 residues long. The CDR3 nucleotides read TGTGCCAACAACCATGGGACAGGGGTCCCTGAGCAGTTCTTC. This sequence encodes CANNHGTGVPEQFF.

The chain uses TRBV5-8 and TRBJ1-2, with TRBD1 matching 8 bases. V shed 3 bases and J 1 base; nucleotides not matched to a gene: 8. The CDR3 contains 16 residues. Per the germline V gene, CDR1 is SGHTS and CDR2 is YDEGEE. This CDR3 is CASSSRTGRSNYGYTF. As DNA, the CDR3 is TGTGCCAGCAGCTCCCGGACAGGGCGGAGTAACTATGGCTACACCTTC.

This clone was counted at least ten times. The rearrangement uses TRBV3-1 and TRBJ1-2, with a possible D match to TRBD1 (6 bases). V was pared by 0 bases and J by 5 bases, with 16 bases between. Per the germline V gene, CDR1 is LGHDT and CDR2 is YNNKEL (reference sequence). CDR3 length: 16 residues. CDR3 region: CASSQDLRGGYYGYTF. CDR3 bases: TGTGCCAGCAGCCAAGATCTTAGGGGGGGATATTATGGCTACACCTTC.

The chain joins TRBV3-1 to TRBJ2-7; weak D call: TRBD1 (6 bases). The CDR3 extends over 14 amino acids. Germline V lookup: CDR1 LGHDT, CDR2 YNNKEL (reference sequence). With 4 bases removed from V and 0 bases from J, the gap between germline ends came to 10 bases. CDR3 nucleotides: TGTGCCAGCAGCCGGGACACCGGCTCCTACGAGCAGTACTTC. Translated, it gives CASSRDTGSYEQYF.

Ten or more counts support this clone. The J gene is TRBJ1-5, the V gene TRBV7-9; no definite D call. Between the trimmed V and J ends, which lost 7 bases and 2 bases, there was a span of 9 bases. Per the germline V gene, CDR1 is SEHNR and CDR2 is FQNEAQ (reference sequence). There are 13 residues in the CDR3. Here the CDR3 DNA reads TGTGCCAGCACCCCGGGAGGCAATCAGCCCCAGCATTTT. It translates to CASTPGGNQPQHF.

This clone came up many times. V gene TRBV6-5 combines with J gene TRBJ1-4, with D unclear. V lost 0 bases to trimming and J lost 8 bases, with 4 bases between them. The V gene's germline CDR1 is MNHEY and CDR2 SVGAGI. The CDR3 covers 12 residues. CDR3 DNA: TGTGCCAGCAGTTACTCGGGCGAAAAACTGTTTTTT. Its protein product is CASSYSGEKLFF.

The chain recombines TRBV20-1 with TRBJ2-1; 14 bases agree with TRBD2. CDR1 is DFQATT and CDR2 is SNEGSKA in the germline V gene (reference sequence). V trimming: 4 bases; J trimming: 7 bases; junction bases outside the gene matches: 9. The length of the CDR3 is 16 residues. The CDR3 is CSAIWTSGRIGNEQFF. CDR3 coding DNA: TGCAGTGCTATATGGACTAGCGGGAGGATCGGAAATGAGCAGTTCTTC.

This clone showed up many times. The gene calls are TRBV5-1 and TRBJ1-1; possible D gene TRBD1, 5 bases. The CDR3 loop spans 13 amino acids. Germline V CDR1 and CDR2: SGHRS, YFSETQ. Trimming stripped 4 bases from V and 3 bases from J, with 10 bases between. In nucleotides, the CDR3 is TGCGCCAGCAGCCCGGGGGGGGACACTGAAGCTTTCTTT. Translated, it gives CASSPGGDTEAFF.

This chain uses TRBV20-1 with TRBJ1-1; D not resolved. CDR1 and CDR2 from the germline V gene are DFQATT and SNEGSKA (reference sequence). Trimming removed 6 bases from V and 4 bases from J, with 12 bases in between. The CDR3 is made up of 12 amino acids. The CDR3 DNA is TGCAGTGCGCCCAATGAAGGCACTGAAGCTTTCTTT. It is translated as CSAPNEGTEAFF.

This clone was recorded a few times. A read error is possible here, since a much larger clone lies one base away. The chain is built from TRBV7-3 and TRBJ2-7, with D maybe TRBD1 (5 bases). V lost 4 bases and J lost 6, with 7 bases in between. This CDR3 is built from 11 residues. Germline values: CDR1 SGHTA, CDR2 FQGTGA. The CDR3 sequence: CASSWGLEQYF. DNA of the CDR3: TGTGCCAGCAGCTGGGGCCTCGAGCAGTACTTC.